These 3 T cell receptor beta chains originate from one sample sequenced in a study of neurological immune-mediated disorders. One entry per CDR3 protein, called by TCRdb with MiXCR from the 5' RACE reads. The table has about 20,000 distinct CDR3 sequences, around a quarter seen once. Sequenced input: PBMCs. The receptors here all came from a man over 45 with HTLV-1-associated myelopathy (HAM/TSP).

The chain is built from TRBV4-2 and TRBJ2-3, with a tentative D call TRBD2 (6 bases). Deletions cut 3 bases from V and 2 bases from J, with 21 bases between. Per germline, CDR1 LGHNA and CDR2 YNFKEQ. This CDR3 comprises 18 residues. The CDR3 DNA reads TGTGCCAGCAGCCAGACCTCTGGCGGGGCGGCACACACAGATACGCAGTATTTT. This encodes CASSQTSGGAAHTDTQYF.

This chain uses TRBV15 with TRBJ2-3, with TRBD2 identical over 8 bases. The germline CDR1 and CDR2 sequences are LNHNV and YYDKDF (reference sequence). J lost 1 base, V lost 0 bases, and 0 bases had no gene match. The CDR3 is made up of 15 amino acids. The CDR3 nucleotides read TGTGCCACCAGCAGAGAGCGGGGGGGCACAGATACGCAGTATTTT. This codes for CATSRERGGTDTQYF.

The V gene is TRBV7-9, the J gene TRBJ1-5; D call uncertain. This CDR3 region has 13 residues. Between the trimmed V and J ends, which lost 5 bases and 2 bases, there was a span of 7 bases. The V gene's germline CDR1 is SEHNR and CDR2 FQNEAQ (reference sequence). Here the CDR3 DNA reads TGTGCCAGCAGCCTACACGGCAATCAGCCCCAGCATTTT. Protein sequence: CASSLHGNQPQHF. The complete variable domain, with remaining parts taken from reference TRBV7-9 and TRBJ1-5, reads DTGVSQNPRHKITKRGQNVTFRCDPISEHNRLYWYRQTLGQGPEFLTYFQNEAQLEKSRLLSDRFSAERPKGSFSTLEIQRTEQGDSAMYLCASSLHGNQPQHFGDGTRLSIL.